The 8 T cell receptor beta chains reported below all come from one sample, sequenced in a study of blood T cell repertoires in COVID-19. The repertoire was sequenced with immunoSEQ multiplex PCR; TCRdb's copy has only in-frame clones and lacks some. The sample lists 130,000 to 150,000 clones, 87% occurring once. The sequenced material came from peripheral blood. The receptor source for this set is a man aged 45-65 years who had recovered from COVID-19.

The chain has TRBV30 and TRBJ2-1; 7 bases align to TRBD1. From germline, CDR1 is GTSNPN and CDR2 SVGIG (reference sequence). V lost 0 bases, J lost 7 bases, and 9 bases stayed unmatched. This CDR3 is 15 amino acids long. In nucleotides, the CDR3 is TGTGCCTGGAGTGTAGGATGGGACAGAAGGAATGAGCAGTTCTTC. Its translation is CAWSVGWDRRNEQFF.

This chain joins TRBV10-3 and TRBJ2-3, with TRBD2 identical over 9 bases. V shed 5 bases, J shed 0 bases, and the junction held 0 bases outside the gene matches. Germline CDR1 and CDR2: ENHRY and SYGVKD. This CDR3 is 14 amino acids long. Written as DNA, the CDR3 is TGTGCCATCAGTAGCGGGGGGAGCACAGATACGCAGTATTTT. Residues: CAISSGGSTDTQYF.

This clone occurred once. Other DNA sequences in the sample encode the same CDR3. The rearrangement links TRBV2 to TRBJ1-1; 7 bases are a match to TRBD1. The CDR3 has 13 amino acids. Trimming cost V 5 bases and J 2 bases; bases outside gene matches: 2. Per the germline V gene, CDR1 is SNHLY and CDR2 is FYNNEI. The CDR3 region is CASSRDSNTEAFF. In DNA, the CDR3 is TGTGCCAGCAGTAGGGACAGCAACACTGAAGCTTTCTTT. The variable domain in full, completed from reference TRBV2 and TRBJ1-1, reads EPEVTQTPSHQVTQMGQEVILRCVPISNHLYFYWYRQILGQKVEFLVSFYNNEISEKSEIFDDQFSVERPDGSNFTLKIRSTKLEDSAMYFCASSRDSNTEAFFGQGTRLTVV.

This rearrangement joins TRBV7-8 to TRBJ2-7; perhaps TRBD2 as D (6 bases). CDR1 is SGHVS and CDR2 is FQNEAQ in the germline V gene. The CDR3 spans 15 residues. Trimming stripped 5 bases from V and 1 base from J, with 15 bases between. The CDR3 DNA is TGTGCCAGCAGCCGAGGGGTGGGACTTTCCTACGAGCAGTACTTC. Protein product: CASSRGVGLSYEQYF.

This clone was seen a few times. The genes are TRBV19 and TRBJ1-4, with D possibly being TRBD1 (5 bases). The CDR3 has 14 amino acids. CDR1 LNHDA and CDR2 SQIVND come from the germline V gene (reference sequence). The germline V and J ends were trimmed by 3 bases and 8 bases, with 13 bases remaining between them. For the CDR3, the DNA is TGTGCCAGTAGTATTTCCGGGGGGGACGAAAAACTGTTTTTT. Translating it yields CASSISGGDEKLFF.

The V call is TRBV7-9, the J call TRBJ2-7; D is perhaps TRBD2 (6 bases). CDR1 and CDR2 from the germline V gene are SEHNR and FQNEAQ (reference sequence). CDR3 length: 14 amino acids. V lost 5 bases and J 3 bases, leaving 14 bases between the germline ends. The CDR3 protein is CASSGAGTHYEQYF. In nucleotides, the CDR3 is TGTGCCAGCAGCGGGGCTGGGACTCACTACGAGCAGTACTTC.

The V and J genes are TRBV11-2 and TRBJ1-3, with D unresolved. The CDR3 spans 15 residues. Germline CDR1 SGHAT, CDR2 FQNNGV. Trimming stripped 1 base from V and 0 bases from J, with 7 bases between. The CDR3 DNA sequence: TGTGCCAGCAGCTTAGGTGCCAGCTCTGGAAACACCATATATTTT. Protein: CASSLGASSGNTIYF.

The chain recombines TRBV6-5 with TRBJ2-3, with TRBD1 matching over 7 bases. Germline V lookup: CDR1 MNHEY, CDR2 SVGAGI. This CDR3 is built from 15 residues. Trimming cost V 6 bases and J 6 bases; bases outside gene matches: 12. CDR3 nucleotides: TGTGCCAGCAGGTCTAGGGGGCTCGGCGGGGATACGCAGTATTTT. It yields the protein CASRSRGLGGDTQYF.